This TCR beta chain is from a study of CD4+ T cells in melanoma. Sequencing was performed with immunoSEQ multiplex PCR; in TCRdb, only in-frame clones are kept and a portion is missing. This sample has about 5,700 clones, with around 70% found just once. V trimming: 7 bases; J trimming: 2 bases; junction bases outside the gene matches: 7. Germline lookup yields CDR1 SQVTM and CDR2 ANQGSEA. This CDR3 region has 13 residues. V usage is TRBV29-1 and J usage is TRBJ2-5; 7 bases fit TRBD2. Material: cells from a culture (not recorded whether cultured in vitro). The TCR was taken from a human donor with melanoma. DNA for the CDR3: TGCAGCGACAGACTAGCACAGCAAGAGACCCAGTACTTC. Translating gives CSDRLAQQETQYF.